This entry lists 23 T cell receptor beta chains sequenced from one sample in a study of shared clonotypes between healthy human individuals. Clones were read by immunoSEQ multiplex PCR, and TCRdb kept only the in-frame ones, dropping some. Here the sample spans about 510,000 clones, 60% to 80% being singletons. Sample: PBMCs. The origin of the receptors is a woman in her 40s in good health. Some clones in this sample may be carry-over from other donors' samples.

This rearrangement joins TRBV5-5 to TRBJ2-2, with no clear D. Deletions cut 1 base from V and 6 bases from J, with 10 bases between. Germline V gene sequence: CDR1 SGHKS, CDR2 YYEKEE (reference sequence). There are 14 residues in the CDR3. This CDR3 is CASSLITAAGELFF. DNA for the CDR3: TGTGCCAGCAGCTTGATTACGGCGGCCGGGGAGCTGTTTTTT.

This chain links TRBV7-2 with TRBJ1-2, with TRBD1 identical over 7 bases. Germline V CDR1 and CDR2: SGHTA, FQGNSA. V lost 6 bases to trimming and J lost 4 bases; unmatched junction nucleotides: 8. This CDR3 spans 14 amino acids. DNA of the CDR3: TGTGCCAGCAGGGACCCGGGACAGCCCTATGGCTACACCTTC. It is translated as CASRDPGQPYGYTF.

The chain is built from TRBV15 and TRBJ1-5, with D possibly TRBD1 on 6 matching bases. V lost 0 bases and J lost 1, with 10 bases in between. This CDR3 is built from 16 residues. Germline V CDR1 and CDR2: LNHNV, YYDKDF (reference sequence). The CDR3 spells CATSREGQWSNQPQHF. The CDR3 bases are TGTGCCACCAGCAGAGAGGGACAATGGAGCAATCAGCCCCAGCATTTT.

The genes are TRBV18 and TRBJ2-2; possible D gene TRBD2, 6 bases. The CDR3 totals 16 residues. Germline V gene lookup returns CDR1 KGHSH and CDR2 LQKENI. Deletions cut 2 bases from V and 6 bases from J, with 16 bases between. CDR3 bases: TGTGCCAGCTCACCATCAACCGGGAGTGTGGCCGGGGAGCTGTTTTTT. Its protein product is CASSPSTGSVAGELFF.

This clone was found a few times. The genes are TRBV19 and TRBJ1-5; D not certain. The CDR3 contains 15 residues. V lost 5 bases to trimming and J lost 6 bases, with 17 bases between them. Germline V gene data show CDR1 as LNHDA and CDR2 as SQIVND (reference sequence). This CDR3 is CASSLGPSWGQPQHF. The CDR3 DNA follows: TGTGCCAGTAGTTTGGGCCCCTCTTGGGGTCAGCCCCAGCATTTT.

The CDR3, as DNA: TGTGCCAGCAGCCCCACACTAGCGGGATCCTCCTACGAGCAGTACTTC. Translating gives CASSPTLAGSSYEQYF. This sequence joins TRBV7-2 and TRBJ2-7, with TRBD2 matching 10 bases. The germline V gene encodes CDR1 SGHTA and CDR2 FQGNSA. With V trimmed by 5 bases and J by 0 bases, 7 bases remained unmatched. The CDR3 is 16 amino acids.

The CDR3 reads CASSPREGGVVYNEQFF. Here the CDR3 DNA reads TGTGCCAGCAGCCCGCGGGAGGGGGGAGTTGTCTACAATGAGCAGTTCTTC. The chain recombines TRBV7-6 with TRBJ2-1, with 9 bases fitting TRBD2. Germline CDR1 and CDR2: SGHVS and FNYEAQ. The CDR3 covers 17 residues. V lost 5 bases to trimming and J lost 3 bases; unmatched junction nucleotides: 11.

DNA for the CDR3: TGTGCCAGCAGCCGGGGGCTCTCTGGAAACACCATATATTTT. As protein: CASSRGLSGNTIYF. The chain is built from TRBV7-9 and TRBJ1-3; D may be TRBD1 (6 bases). Germline V gene data show CDR1 as SEHNR and CDR2 as FQNEAQ (reference sequence). The CDR3 consists of 14 residues. Trimming pared 5 bases from V and 0 bases from J, leaving 8 bases between.

In nucleotides, the CDR3 is TGCGCCAGCAGCCAAGATCGCGCCGGGAAGGGCTACGAGCAGTACTTC. Residues: CASSQDRAGKGYEQYF. The rearrangement joins TRBV4-3 to TRBJ2-7; possible D gene TRBD2, 5 bases. The germline V gene encodes CDR1 LGHNA and CDR2 YSLEER. V lost 0 bases to trimming and J lost 3 bases, with 15 bases between them. This CDR3 is 16 amino acids long.

This chain connects TRBV11-2 to TRBJ2-3; maybe TRBD2 (5 bases). The V end was cut by 10 bases, the J end by 0 bases, with 17 bases between. The germline CDR1 and CDR2 sequences are SGHAT and FQNNGV. CDR3 length equals 15 residues. The CDR3 spells CATSPTRTSTDTQYF. The CDR3 DNA follows: TGTGCCACCTCCCCCACACGGACTAGCACAGATACGCAGTATTTT.

The chain is built from TRBV9 and TRBJ2-2; D not resolved. CDR3 length: 17 amino acids. Between the trimmed V and J ends, which lost 0 bases and 0 bases, there was a span of 12 bases. Germline V gene data show CDR1 as SGDLS and CDR2 as YYNGEE. The CDR3 DNA follows: TGTGCCAGCAGCGTAGACCCCCGAAGGGCGAACACCGGGGAGCTGTTTTTT. Its protein product is CASSVDPRRANTGELFF.

In this sample, this clone turned up once. Within the sample, other DNA sequences also encode this same CDR3. The genes are TRBV9 and TRBJ2-1; no clear D. The germline V and J ends were trimmed by 0 bases and 3 bases, with 1 base remaining between them. CDR1 SGDLS and CDR2 YYNGEE come from the germline V gene. The CDR3 is 12 amino acids. The CDR3 protein is CASSVGYNEQFF. The CDR3 DNA reads as TGTGCCAGCAGCGTAGGCTACAATGAGCAGTTCTTC.

The gene calls are TRBV5-4 and TRBJ2-2; TRBD2 might be the D (5 bases). The CDR3 has 16 amino acids. CDR1 and CDR2 (germline): SGHNT, YYREEE (reference sequence). The V end was cut by 4 bases, the J end by 1 base, with 14 bases between. CDR3 residues: CASSASSRRNTGELFF. In DNA form, the CDR3 reads TGTGCCAGCAGCGCTTCTAGCAGAAGGAACACCGGGGAGCTGTTTTTT.

The chain recombines TRBV7-2 with TRBJ2-2, with D tentatively TRBD2 (6 bases). From germline, CDR1 is SGHTA and CDR2 FQGNSA. The ends were cut back, 5 bases at V and 4 bases at J, with 14 bases in the middle. CDR3 length: 15 amino acids. The CDR3 DNA is TGTGCCAGCAGCCCCCGAATGGGGGGCACCGGGGAGCTGTTTTTT. Encoded protein: CASSPRMGGTGELFF.

On this clone itself: The sample has other DNA sequences that encode this CDR3 too. The rearrangement links TRBV15 to TRBJ1-2, with D maybe TRBD1 (5 bases). CDR3 length: 14 residues. Germline lookup yields CDR1 LNHNV and CDR2 YYDKDF (reference sequence). Deletions cut 0 bases from V and 4 bases from J, with 9 bases between. CDR3 nucleotides: TGTGCCACCAGCAGAGACGGGACTACCTATGGCTACACCTTC. Translation gives CATSRDGTTYGYTF.

This clone has more than one count but fewer than ten. The genes are TRBV9 and TRBJ2-2; TRBD1 aligns across 7 bases. The CDR3 length is 15 residues. Germline CDR1 and CDR2: SGDLS and YYNGEE. The ends lost 2 bases at V and 1 base at J; junction bases unmatched: 2. The CDR3 loop reads CASSVRDRNTGELFF. The CDR3 DNA reads as TGTGCCAGCAGCGTCCGGGACAGGAACACCGGGGAGCTGTTTTTT.

A few counts support this clone. The chain is built from TRBV7-2 and TRBJ2-7; D perhaps matches TRBD2 (6 bases). CDR3 length equals 14 residues. The V gene lost 5 bases and the J gene lost 3 bases, with 14 bases spanning the gap. Germline V gives CDR1 SGHTA, CDR2 FQGNSA. CDR3: CASSKRRGGYEQYF. In DNA form, the CDR3 reads TGTGCCAGCAGCAAACGGCGGGGCGGCTACGAGCAGTACTTC.

The V gene is TRBV6-1, the J gene TRBJ2-3, with TRBD2 matching 7 bases. The CDR3 contains 14 residues. V lost 10 bases to trimming and J lost 5 bases; unmatched junction nucleotides: 12. Germline values: CDR1 MNHNS, CDR2 SASEGT. The CDR3 spells CATRGAGVIDTQYF. As DNA, the CDR3 is TGTGCCACCAGAGGGGCGGGAGTTATAGATACGCAGTATTTT.

The chain has TRBV6-6 and TRBJ2-1; weak D call: TRBD1 (5 bases). V was shortened by 5 bases and J by 4 bases, with 6 bases between the two germline ends. The germline CDR1 and CDR2 sequences are MNHNY and SVGAGI (reference sequence). The CDR3 has 12 residues. CDR3 DNA: TGTGCCAGCAGTCGACAGTACAATGAGCAGTTCTTC. Residues: CASSRQYNEQFF.

This clone was seen more than once but under ten times. The J gene is TRBJ2-7, the V gene TRBV29-1; TRBD2 matches at 15 bases. The CDR3 length is 19 residues. The V gene's germline CDR1 is SQVTM and CDR2 ANQGSEA. Unmatched junction bases numbered 13, after V lost 1 base and J lost 3 bases. CDR3 sequence: CSVEVPPGLAGGGGYEQYF. Written as DNA, the CDR3 is TGCAGCGTTGAAGTCCCCCCGGGACTAGCGGGAGGCGGTGGCTACGAGCAGTACTTC.

About this clone itself: A read error may explain this, as a much larger clone is one base away. The chain couples TRBV7-2 to TRBJ2-5; D is perhaps TRBD1 or TRBD2 (5 bases each). Germline CDR1 reads SGHTA; CDR2 reads FQGNSA. The CDR3 loop spans 14 amino acids. In DNA form, the CDR3 reads TGTGCCAGCGGCCCCCCAGGGTTGGGAGAGTCCCAGTACTTC. As protein: CASGPPGLGESQYF.

The gene calls are TRBV29-1 and TRBJ2-7, with 9 positions matching TRBD1. The V and J ends lost 4 bases and 3 bases, in that order; junction bases with no gene match: 7. CDR1 is SQVTM, CDR2 ANQGSEA, per germline. The CDR3 extends over 14 amino acids. The CDR3: CSVVVGTGYYEQYF. CDR3 bases: TGCAGCGTTGTTGTCGGGACAGGGTACTACGAGCAGTACTTC.

V is TRBV18 and J is TRBJ2-3; TRBD2 matches 10 bases. The germline gives CDR1 KGHSH, CDR2 LQKENI. J lost 1 base, V lost 5 bases, and 3 bases had no gene match. There are 15 residues in the CDR3. The CDR3: CASSSGLAGTDTQYF. The DNA of the CDR3 is TGTGCCAGCTCATCAGGACTAGCGGGCACAGATACGCAGTATTTT.